The entry below gives a single T cell receptor (beta chain) sequence along with its context. The data belong to a study of ipilimumab plus nivolumab after autologous stem cell transplantation. Study in general: Myeloma patients were high-risk transplant-naive or relapsed within 3 years of first autologous transplant.

The data were produced by immunoSEQ multiplex PCR, yet TCRdb's version contains in-frame clones alone and is incomplete. There are 43,000 or so clones in the sample; 88% occur only once, and nearly 0.9% lies in the top ten. The CDR3 has 15 amino acids. Trimming pared 0 bases from V and 3 bases from J, leaving 8 bases between. Germline V gene data show CDR1 as MNHEY and CDR2 as SVGAGI. This clonotype originated in a male donor with multiple myeloma. The material sequenced was PBMCs, taken in a trial of ipilimumab plus nivolumab as post-transplant consolidation. V and J are TRBV6-5 and TRBJ1-4; D is ambiguous. The CDR3 reads CASSYSSAANEKLFF. In DNA form, the CDR3 reads TGTGCCAGCAGTTACTCTTCGGCCGCTAATGAAAAACTGTTTTTT.